The next 24 T cell receptor beta chains were all read from a single sample in a study of regulatory T cells in long-lasting Graves disease. Library construction for TCR beta used iRepertoire HTBI primers and Arm-PCR of CDR3 regions. From the multiplex PCR reads, TCRdb called clonotypes with MiXCR, one entry per CDR3 protein. Of around 500,000 distinct CDR3 sequences in the sample, approximately 16% are singletons; the top ten hold approximately 25%. Regarding time point: newly diagnosed GD, antithyroid drugs for less than 3 months. RNA isolated from PBMCs was used to make the TCR library. These sequences were also reported in another study, on T cells in Graves' hyperthyroidism and ophthalmopathy.

Sequencing was performed on peripheral blood mononuclear cells (PBMCs), taken at new diagnosis, from a patient treated with antithyroid drugs. The receptors come from a woman between 40 and 65 years old with Graves disease.

The rearrangement joins TRBV20-1 to TRBJ2-1, with a possible D match to TRBD1 (5 bases). This CDR3 is built from 12 residues. V gave up 2 bases and J gave up 5 bases, with 7 bases separating them. Germline V gene data show CDR1 as DFQATT and CDR2 as SNEGSKA (reference sequence). The CDR3 region has the DNA TGCAGTGCTAGAATAGGGGACAATGAGCAGTTCTTC. This codes for CSARIGDNEQFF.

This chain connects TRBV10-2 to TRBJ1-2; 10 bases are a match to TRBD1. V gave up 4 bases and J gave up 7 bases; unmatched junction bases: 6. This CDR3 is built from 14 residues. CDR1 is WSHSY, CDR2 SAAADI, per germline. CDR3 protein: CASSAGTGAFGYTF. In DNA form, the CDR3 reads TGCGCCAGCAGTGCCGGGACAGGGGCTTTTGGCTACACCTTC.

Points on this clonotype: An end of the junction does not agree with germline; a read error may underlie this. The chain joins TRBV5-1 to TRBJ2-7, with 7 bases matching TRBD2. From germline, CDR1 is SGHRS and CDR2 YFSETQ. CDR3 size: 14 residues. The CDR3 DNA sequence: TGCGCCAGCAGCTTGGACAACCCAAGGCGGGGGAAGGACTTC. Its protein product is CASSLDNPRRGKDF.

V gene TRBV7-9 combines with J gene TRBJ2-7, with 8 bases aligning to TRBD1. This CDR3 is 15 amino acids long. The V and J ends lost 5 bases and 1 base, in that order; junction bases with no gene match: 7. CDR1 is SEHNR, CDR2 FQNEAQ, per germline (reference sequence). The CDR3 nucleotides read TGTGCCAGCAGCACCGACAGGGGTTCTTCCTACGAGCAGTACTTC. This codes for CASSTDRGSSYEQYF.

This clonotype showed up many times. The CDR3 nucleotides read TGTGCCTGGAGTGTATGGGACATATCCTACGAGCAGTACTTC. Its translation: CAWSVWDISYEQYF. The V and J genes are TRBV30 and TRBJ2-7, with TRBD1 as a possible D gene (6 bases). V dropped 0 bases and J dropped 1 base, with 10 bases sitting between them. This CDR3 is 14 amino acids long. Germline CDR1 and CDR2: GTSNPN and SVGIG (reference sequence).

The sample holds many counts of this clonotype. The gene calls are TRBV12-3 or TRBV12-4 and TRBJ1-1, with D possibly matching TRBD1 (5 bases). Trimming pared 10 bases from V and 1 base from J, leaving 13 bases between. This CDR3 comprises 13 residues. The CDR3 coding sequence is TGTGCCACTCGCAGACAGCCGAACACTGAAGCTTTCTTT. This sequence encodes CATRRQPNTEAFF.

This clonotype was detected many times. The chain uses TRBV12-3 or TRBV12-4 and TRBJ1-4, with TRBD1 matching over 7 bases. The CDR3 has 16 amino acids. V was pared by 6 bases and J by 4 bases, with 11 bases of the junction left unmatched. CDR3 loop: CASSPTSGTVNEKLFF. CDR3 in DNA: TGTGCCAGCAGCCCAACCTCCGGGACAGTTAATGAAAAACTGTTTTTT.

This clonotype appeared a few times. The chain carries TRBV4-1 and TRBJ1-5, with 8 nucleotides matching TRBD1. The V gene end was trimmed by 6 bases and the J gene end by 6 bases; junction bases not matched to a gene: 13. The CDR3 has 16 residues. Germline CDR1 is MGHRA and CDR2 is YSYEKL. The CDR3 reads CASSKDPGQDPQPQHF. The CDR3 nucleotides are TGCGCCAGCAGTAAGGACCCGGGACAGGACCCTCAGCCCCAGCATTTT.

The chain carries TRBV12-3 or TRBV12-4 and TRBJ2-7; D is undetermined. The CDR3 runs to 13 residues. Between the trimmed V and J ends, which lost 8 bases and 0 bases, there was a span of 11 bases. CDR3 DNA sequence: TGTGCCAGCGGGCAGCGAAGCTCCTACGAGCAGTACTTC. Translation: CASGQRSSYEQYF.

This clonotype was seen only a few times. V is TRBV11-3 and J is TRBJ2-7, with D maybe TRBD2 (7 bases). The CDR3 runs to 14 residues. Trimming removed 2 bases from V and 9 bases from J, with 17 bases in between. Germline V gene lookup returns CDR1 SGHNT and CDR2 YENEEA. CDR3 loop: CASSLYRGAAGQYF. In nucleotides, the CDR3 is TGTGCCAGCAGCTTATATCGGGGGGCGGCCGGGCAGTACTTC.

This clonotype was counted at least ten times. The chain carries TRBV3-1 and TRBJ1-2, with a weak D call TRBD1 (5 bases). Trimming stripped 0 bases from V and 7 bases from J, with 15 bases between. CDR1 and CDR2 from the germline V gene are LGHDT and YNNKEL (reference sequence). This CDR3 contains 15 residues. The CDR3 here is CASSQDRGRTRGYTF. The CDR3 DNA is TGTGCCAGCAGCCAAGATCGGGGACGGACTCGTGGCTACACCTTC.

In this sample, this clonotype turned up many times. The V gene is TRBV12-3 or TRBV12-4, the J gene TRBJ2-7; D perhaps matches TRBD2 (5 bases). The CDR3 length is 12 residues. V was clipped by 4 bases and J by 2 bases, with 6 bases between them. DNA of the CDR3: TGTGCCAGCAGTTCGGGAACCTACGAGCAGTACTTC. The encoded protein is CASSSGTYEQYF.

This chain links TRBV6-1 with TRBJ2-2; D ambiguous. Germline assignment: CDR1 MNHNS and CDR2 SASEGT. The CDR3 loop spans 14 amino acids. Trimming cost V 4 bases and J 1 base, with 7 bases left between them. The CDR3 is CASSAKGNTGELFF. The CDR3 coding sequence is TGTGCCAGCAGTGCGAAGGGGAACACCGGGGAGCTGTTTTTT.

V and J are TRBV19 and TRBJ1-2, with 10 bases aligning to TRBD1. V was clipped by 6 bases and J by 4 bases; unmatched bases: 11. The germline V gene has CDR1 LNHDA and CDR2 SQIVND (reference sequence). CDR3 length: 16 residues. The CDR3, as DNA: TGTGCCAGTAGCCCCGACAGGGGGCTGCGGGGCTATGGCTACACCTTC. This translates into CASSPDRGLRGYGYTF.

This clonotype was counted a few times. The rearrangement links TRBV18 to TRBJ2-7, with 7 nucleotides matching TRBD1. Germline lookup yields CDR1 KGHSH and CDR2 LQKENI. The V gene end was trimmed by 0 bases and the J gene end by 6 bases; junction bases not matched to a gene: 2. The CDR3 covers 13 residues. The CDR3 nucleotides are TGTGCCAGCTCACCACCACAGGGGAGCGAGCAGTACTTC. Its protein is CASSPPQGSEQYF.

A remark on this clonotype: Since no conserved phenylalanine or tryptophan closes the CDR3, a read error is the likely cause. The rearrangement joins TRBV12-3 or TRBV12-4 to TRBJ2-2; TRBD2 aligns across 14 bases. The J segment lost 3 bases and the V segment lost 4 bases, leaving 10 bases of the junction unmatched. CDR3 length: 19 residues. CDR3 region: CASSYSMGLAGEDTGELFS. The CDR3 DNA sequence: TGTGCCAGCAGTTACTCGATGGGACTAGCGGGGGAGGACACCGGGGAGCTGTTTTCT.

The chain employs TRBV20-1 and TRBJ1-3; the match to TRBD1 covers 7 bases. The V gene's germline CDR1 is DFQATT and CDR2 SNEGSKA (reference sequence). The V gene end was trimmed by 0 bases and the J gene end by 0 bases; junction bases not matched to a gene: 8. CDR3 size: 17 residues. The CDR3 protein is CSARDRVGGHSGNTIYF. CDR3 nucleotides: TGCAGTGCTAGAGATCGGGTAGGGGGCCACTCTGGAAACACCATATATTTT.

This clonotype was counted ten times or more. V gene TRBV3-1 combines with J gene TRBJ2-5, with 7 bases fitting TRBD1. Germline values: CDR1 LGHDT, CDR2 YNNKEL (reference sequence). The CDR3 runs 15 residues. Trimming cost V 1 base and J 6 bases; bases outside gene matches: 8. CDR3 residues: CASSQGEGGWQTQYF. The CDR3 DNA follows: TGTGCCAGCAGCCAAGGAGAAGGGGGCTGGCAGACCCAGTACTTC.

This clonotype was detected only a few times. This chain joins TRBV29-1 and TRBJ2-3; D perhaps matches TRBD2 (7 bases). Trimming removed 3 bases from V and 0 bases from J, with 13 bases in between. There are 15 residues in the CDR3. From germline, CDR1 is SQVTM and CDR2 ANQGSEA. The CDR3 DNA reads TGCAGCGTTGAGGGGGGGACAAAGAGCACAGATACGCAGTATTTT. Protein sequence: CSVEGGTKSTDTQYF.

In this sample, this clonotype turned up a few times. The CDR3 does not close with the conserved phenylalanine or tryptophan, likely indicating a read error. The limits of the CDR3 on the DNA are not certain, so only TCRdb's listed CDR3 is given. The J gene is TRBJ2-7, the V gene TRBV5-6. Looked up from germline, CDR1 is SGHDT and CDR2 is YYEEEE. The CDR3 sequence runs 11 residues, both termini included. The CDR3 spells CASSKIQWLIR.

There are a few counts of this clonotype. This rearrangement joins TRBV12-3 or TRBV12-4 to TRBJ2-1, with 16 bases matching TRBD2. The V segment lost 5 bases and the J segment 4 bases; nucleotides outside the gene matches: 11. There are 19 residues in the CDR3. The CDR3 protein is CASSPGTSGGGVSYNEQFF. The CDR3, as DNA: TGTGCCAGCAGTCCGGGGACTAGCGGGGGGGGGGTCTCTTACAATGAGCAGTTCTTC.

In its sample, this clonotype was seen many times. This rearrangement joins TRBV20-1 to TRBJ2-2; no clear D gene. The CDR3 consists of 14 residues. V was cut by 7 bases and J by 0 bases, with 12 bases left in between. The V gene's germline CDR1 is DFQATT and CDR2 SNEGSKA (reference sequence). The DNA of the CDR3 is TGCAGTGTCCACACATCCGCGAACACCGGGGAGCTGTTTTTT. Its protein is CSVHTSANTGELFF.

This clonotype has ten or more counts. The chain links TRBV3-1 to TRBJ1-2, with D tentatively TRBD1 (5 bases). V gave up 5 bases and J gave up 5 bases, with 15 bases separating them. The CDR3 has 14 residues. The V gene's germline CDR1 is LGHDT and CDR2 YNNKEL (reference sequence). This CDR3 is CASSLTGIPYGYTF. The CDR3 DNA follows: TGTGCCAGCAGCTTAACAGGAATCCCGTATGGCTACACCTTC.

This clonotype was seen at least ten times. The chain is built from TRBV28 and TRBJ1-5, with D maybe TRBD1 (5 bases). The CDR3 loop spans 17 amino acids. Germline V gene lookup returns CDR1 MDHEN and CDR2 SYDVKM. V was cut by 1 base and J by 2 bases, with 15 bases left in between. The CDR3 bases are TGTGCCAGCAGTTTATTGTTTCGCGCGACAGGCAATCAGCCCCAGCATTTT. Translated, it gives CASSLLFRATGNQPQHF.